These 19 T cell receptor beta chains came from one sample sequenced in a study of shared clonotypes between healthy human individuals. Assay: immunoSEQ multiplex PCR; the TCRdb copy retains only in-frame clones and omits some. The table records hundreds of thousands of clones, less than 80% of them present only once. Specimen: memory CD4+ T cells sorted from blood. Subset indicated: CD45RA-negative fraction. The receptor source for this set is a woman in her 30s in good health.

The CDR3 spells CSVPGQNGYTF. The CDR3 nucleotides are TGCAGTGTCCCGGGACAGAATGGCTACACCTTC. The chain carries TRBV20-1 and TRBJ1-2; 7 bases are a match to TRBD1. Losses at the gene ends were 7 bases for V and 6 bases for J; bases not matched to a gene: 5. Germline V CDR1 and CDR2: DFQATT, SNEGSKA (reference sequence). The CDR3 contains 11 residues.

The chain couples TRBV28 to TRBJ1-3; no clear D. The ends were cut back, 6 bases at V and 0 bases at J, with 9 bases in the middle. CDR3 length: 14 residues. The germline V gene encodes CDR1 MDHEN and CDR2 SYDVKM. This CDR3 is CASRDDLSGNTIYF. CDR3 DNA sequence: TGTGCCAGCAGAGATGACCTCTCTGGAAACACCATATATTTT. Based on the CDR3 plus reference TRBV28 and TRBJ1-3, the full variable domain is DVKVTQSSRYLVKRTGEKVFLECVQDMDHENMFWYRQDPGLGLRLIYFSYDVKMKEKGDIPEGYSVSREKKERFSLILESASTNQTSMYLCASRDDLSGNTIYFGEGSWLTVV.

The V gene is TRBV19, the J gene TRBJ1-1; D gene ambiguous. CDR3 length equals 15 residues. V was trimmed by 6 bases and J by 1 base, leaving 15 bases between them. Looked up from germline, CDR1 is LNHDA and CDR2 is SQIVND (reference sequence). The CDR3 loop is CASRPNGRGNTEAFF. CDR3 bases: TGTGCCAGTAGACCTAATGGACGGGGGAACACTGAAGCTTTCTTT.

This chain uses TRBV6-5 with TRBJ2-1; 9 bases line up with TRBD2. Germline V gives CDR1 MNHEY, CDR2 SVGAGI. The trim removed 10 bases at V and 6 bases at J, leaving 10 bases unmatched. There are 14 residues in the CDR3. CDR3 sequence (DNA): TGTGCCACCAGGTCGGGACTAGCAATCAATGAGCAGTTCTTC. Translated: CATRSGLAINEQFF.

The chain joins TRBV20-1 to TRBJ2-3; D gene ambiguous. The germline V gene encodes CDR1 DFQATT and CDR2 SNEGSKA (reference sequence). V was clipped by 1 base and J by 5 bases, with 4 bases between them. The CDR3 totals 11 residues. CDR3 in DNA: TGCAGTGCTAGAGGGGAAGATACGCAGTATTTT. Encoded protein: CSARGEDTQYF.

This clone appeared a single time. The chain links TRBV5-1 to TRBJ2-2; D is possibly TRBD1 (5 bases). The CDR3 runs 15 residues. Germline V lookup: CDR1 SGHRS, CDR2 YFSETQ. V lost 3 bases and J lost 2, with 11 bases in between. CDR3 nucleotides: TGCGCCAGCAGCTCCTTCGACAGCAACACCGGGGAGCTGTTTTTT. Amino acid sequence: CASSSFDSNTGELFF.

The rearrangement uses TRBV6-5 and TRBJ2-2; D is undetermined. Germline V gene data show CDR1 as MNHEY and CDR2 as SVGAGI. Trimming cost V 0 bases and J 4 bases, with 9 bases left between them. The CDR3 length is 15 residues. The CDR3 loop reads CASSYSIVGTGELFF. CDR3 DNA: TGTGCCAGCAGTTACTCGATCGTCGGCACCGGGGAGCTGTTTTTT.

This clone has more than one count but fewer than ten. The CDR3 sequence is CASSESGGGGYGYTF. CDR3 coding DNA: TGCGCCAGCAGTGAGTCCGGAGGTGGGGGTTATGGCTACACCTTC. The chain combines TRBV10-2 with TRBJ1-2, with D tentatively TRBD1 (5 bases). The germline V and J ends were trimmed by 0 bases and 5 bases, with 13 bases remaining between them. The germline gives CDR1 WSHSY, CDR2 SAAADI. This CDR3 is 15 amino acids long.

The count of this clone is one. V and J are TRBV7-8 and TRBJ2-7; tentative D call: TRBD1 (6 bases). V lost 5 bases to trimming and J lost 5 bases, with 19 bases between them. Germline V CDR1 and CDR2: SGHVS, FQNEAQ. This CDR3 contains 15 residues. The chain's CDR3 is CASSGRTAKIDEQYF. In DNA form, the CDR3 reads TGTGCCAGCAGCGGCCGGACAGCGAAGATCGACGAGCAGTACTTC.

This sequence joins TRBV5-8 and TRBJ2-5, with 10 bases that match TRBD1. This CDR3 spans 15 amino acids. CDR1 and CDR2 from the germline V gene are SGHTS and YDEGEE. V gave up 4 bases and J gave up 0 bases; unmatched junction bases: 3. The CDR3 region has the DNA TGTGCCAGCAGCACCGGGACAGGGGACCAAGAGACCCAGTACTTC. Translation: CASSTGTGDQETQYF.

This clone appeared once. This chain links TRBV5-1 with TRBJ2-1; 11 bases map to TRBD2. CDR1 is SGHRS and CDR2 is YFSETQ in the germline V gene. The CDR3 length is 15 residues. Trimming removed 7 bases from V and 4 bases from J; junction bases left unmatched: 7. DNA for the CDR3: TGCGCCAGCGAGGATATAGCGGGAGGGTACAATGAGCAGTTCTTC. Protein sequence: CASEDIAGGYNEQFF.

This clone occurred a few times. The chain is built from TRBV18 and TRBJ2-2, with 10 nucleotides matching TRBD1. The CDR3 contains 18 residues. The V segment lost 3 bases and the J segment 0 bases; nucleotides outside the gene matches: 7. Germline CDR1 KGHSH, CDR2 LQKENI. CDR3 loop: CASSPGQGTAANTGELFF. DNA for the CDR3: TGTGCCAGCTCACCGGGACAGGGGACCGCCGCGAACACCGGGGAGCTGTTTTTT. Supplemented by reference TRBV18 and TRBJ2-2, the full variable domain reads NAGVMQNPRHLVRRRGQEARLRCSPMKGHSHVYWYRQLPEEGLKFMVYLQKENIIDESGMPKERFSAEFPKEGPSILRIQQVVRGDSAAYFCASSPGQGTAANTGELFFGEGSRLTVL.

V gene TRBV2 combines with J gene TRBJ2-7; D is possibly TRBD1 (6 bases). Trimming removed 6 bases from V and 3 bases from J, with 18 bases in between. This CDR3 contains 15 residues. Germline lookup yields CDR1 SNHLY and CDR2 FYNNEI. CDR3 protein: CASRTPRIRGYEQYF. As DNA, the CDR3 is TGTGCCAGCAGAACCCCCCGAATCAGGGGCTACGAGCAGTACTTC.

This chain joins TRBV2 and TRBJ1-2; TRBD1 matches at 8 bases. CDR3 length equals 15 residues. Trimming took 1 base from V and 7 from J; bases not matched to a gene: 8. Germline assignment: CDR1 SNHLY and CDR2 FYNNEI. The CDR3, as DNA: TGTGCCAGCAGTGAAGGGGCAGGGACAGGCGGTGGCTACACCTTC. Translation: CASSEGAGTGGGYTF.

The chain recombines TRBV18 with TRBJ1-5; possible D gene TRBD1, 6 bases. V was cut by 6 bases and J by 2 bases, with 11 bases left in between. Germline V gene sequence: CDR1 KGHSH, CDR2 LQKENI. The CDR3 totals 14 residues. The chain's CDR3 is CASSSDSGNQPQHF. DNA for the CDR3: TGTGCCAGCTCGTCGGACAGCGGCAATCAGCCCCAGCATTTT.

This chain links TRBV30 with TRBJ2-5; D not resolved. The CDR3 is 11 amino acids. Germline CDR1 and CDR2: GTSNPN and SVGIG (reference sequence). V was pared by 2 bases and J by 5 bases, with 6 bases between. The DNA for the CDR3 is TGTGCCTGGAGTCCTCGGGAGACCCAGTACTTC. This encodes CAWSPRETQYF.

In this sample, this clone turned up a few times. J is TRBJ1-5 and V is TRBV28; TRBD1 aligns across 8 bases. V shed 3 bases, J shed 7 bases, and the junction held 8 bases outside the gene matches. Germline V gene lookup returns CDR1 MDHEN and CDR2 SYDVKM. This CDR3 comprises 15 residues. The CDR3 here is CASSLTGVGEQPQHF. CDR3 DNA: TGTGCCAGCAGTTTGACAGGGGTGGGTGAACAGCCCCAGCATTTT.

V is TRBV9 and J is TRBJ1-4; D gene ambiguous. The CDR3 runs to 14 residues. Trimming pared 4 bases from V and 10 bases from J, leaving 17 bases between. The germline CDR1 and CDR2 sequences are SGDLS and YYNGEE. This CDR3 is CASSPQRGRGKLFF. The CDR3 bases are TGTGCCAGCAGCCCTCAGCGAGGGCGTGGAAAACTGTTTTTT. Together with reference TRBV9 and TRBJ1-4, the CDR3 gives the full variable domain: DSGVTQTPKHLITATGQRVTLRCSPRSGDLSVYWYQQSLDQGLQFLIQYYNGEERAKGNILERFSAQQFPDLHSELNLSSLELGDSALYFCASSPQRGRGKLFFGSGTQLSVL.

The chain employs TRBV28 and TRBJ1-4; 11 positions agree with TRBD1. Losses at the gene ends were 8 bases for V and 7 bases for J; bases not matched to a gene: 6. In germline, CDR1 is MDHEN, CDR2 SYDVKM. This CDR3 has 14 residues. CDR3 loop: CASVRDRGSEKLFF. In DNA, the CDR3 is TGTGCCAGCGTCCGGGACAGGGGGAGTGAAAAACTGTTTTTT.